This entry is about one T cell receptor (beta chain). PCR primers comprised 60 Vbeta and 13 Jbeta primers. Only in-frame clones appear in the TCRdb table, and some are missing; sequencing was by immunoSEQ multiplex PCR. The table includes tens of thousands of clones, 75% detected once. This specimen belongs to a study of cytomegalovirus exposure and HLA in healthy donors. V lost 1 base, J lost 2 bases, and 12 bases lay in between. The germline V gene has CDR1 MNHNS and CDR2 SASEGT. The CDR3 is 15 residues long. This rearrangement joins TRBV6-1 to TRBJ2-7; a possible D gene is TRBD2 (6 bases). The specimen sequenced was PBMCs. This receptor was taken from a man in his forties in good health and CMV-seronegative. This chain's CDR3 is CASSEVAGGAYEQYF. The CDR3 region has the DNA TGTGCCAGCAGTGAAGTGGCCGGGGGTGCCTACGAGCAGTACTTC.